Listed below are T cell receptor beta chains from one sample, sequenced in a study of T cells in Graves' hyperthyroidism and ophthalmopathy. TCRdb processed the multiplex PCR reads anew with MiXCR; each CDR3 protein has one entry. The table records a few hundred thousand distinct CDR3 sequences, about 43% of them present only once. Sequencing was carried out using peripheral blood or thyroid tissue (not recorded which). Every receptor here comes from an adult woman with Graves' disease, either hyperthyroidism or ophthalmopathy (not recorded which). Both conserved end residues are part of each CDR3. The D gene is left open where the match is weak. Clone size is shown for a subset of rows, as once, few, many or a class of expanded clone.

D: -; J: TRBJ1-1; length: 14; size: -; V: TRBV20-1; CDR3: CSASIGVGNTEAFF; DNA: TGCAGTGCCAGCATCGGGGTAGGGAACACTGAAGCTTTCTTT
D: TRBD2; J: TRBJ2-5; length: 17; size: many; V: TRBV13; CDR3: CASSPTSGTRTWKTQYF; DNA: TGTGCCAGCAGCCCAACTAGCGGGACCCGAACTTGGAAGACCCAGTACTTC
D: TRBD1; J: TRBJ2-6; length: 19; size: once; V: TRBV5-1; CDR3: CASSLVGGQGRSGANVLTF; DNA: TGCGCCAGCAGCTTGGTAGGGGGACAGGGGAGGTCTGGGGCCAACGTCCTGACTTTC
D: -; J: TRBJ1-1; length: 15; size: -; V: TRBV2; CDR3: CASSARTGPSHEAFF; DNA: TGTGCCAGCAGTGCTAGAACCGGGCCCAGCCATGAAGCTTTCTTT
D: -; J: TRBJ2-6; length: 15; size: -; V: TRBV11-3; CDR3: CASSLPGSGANVLTF; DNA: TGTGCCAGCAGTCTCCCAGGGTCTGGGGCCAACGTCCTGACTTTC
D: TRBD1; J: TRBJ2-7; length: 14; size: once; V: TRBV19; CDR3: CASRTGTEDYEQYF; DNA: TGTGCCAGTAGGACCGGGACAGAAGATTACGAGCAGTACTTC
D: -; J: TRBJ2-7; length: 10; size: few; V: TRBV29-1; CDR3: CSVKRGEQYF; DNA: TGCAGCGTTAAGAGAGGCGAGCAGTACTTC
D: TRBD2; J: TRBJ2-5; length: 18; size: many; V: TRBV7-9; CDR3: CASSLRSGLRNRGETQYF; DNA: TGTGCCAGCAGCTTAAGGTCGGGACTAAGGAACCGTGGTGAGACCCAGTACTTC
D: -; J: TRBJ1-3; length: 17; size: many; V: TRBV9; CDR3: CASSAGVSGVPGNTIYF; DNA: TGTGCCAGCAGCGCCGGCGTATCAGGGGTACCTGGAAACACCATATATTTT
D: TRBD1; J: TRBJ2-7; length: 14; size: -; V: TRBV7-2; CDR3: CASSLVGQKNEQYF; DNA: TGTGCCAGCAGCTTAGTGGGACAGAAAAACGAGCAGTACTTC
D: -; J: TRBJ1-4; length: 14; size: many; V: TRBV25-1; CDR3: CASSGDGGNEKLFF; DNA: TGTGCCAGCAGTGGCGACGGAGGTAATGAAAAACTGTTTTTT
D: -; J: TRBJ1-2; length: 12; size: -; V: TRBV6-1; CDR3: CASSNNRAGYTF; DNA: TGTGCCAGCAGCAACAACAGGGCTGGCTACACCTTC
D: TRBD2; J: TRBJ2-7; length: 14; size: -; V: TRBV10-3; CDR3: CASRGLADSYEQYF; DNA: TGTGCCAGCAGGGGACTAGCGGATTCCTACGAGCAGTACTTC
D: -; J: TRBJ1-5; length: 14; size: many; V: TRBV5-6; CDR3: CASSYTGFNQPQHF; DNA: TGTGCCAGCAGCTATACAGGATTCAATCAGCCCCAGCATTTT
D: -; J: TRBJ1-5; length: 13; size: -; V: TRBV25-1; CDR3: CASSEVWDQPQHF; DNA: TGTGCCAGCAGTGAAGTCTGGGATCAGCCCCAGCATTTT
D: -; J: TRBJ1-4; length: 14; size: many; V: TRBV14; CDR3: CASSDFRVREKLFF; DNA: TGTGCCAGCAGCGACTTCAGGGTTCGTGAAAAACTGTTTTTT
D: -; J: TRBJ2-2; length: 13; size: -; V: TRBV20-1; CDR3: CSARVGVGGELFF; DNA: TGCAGTGCTAGAGTGGGGGTAGGCGGGGAGCTGTTTTTT
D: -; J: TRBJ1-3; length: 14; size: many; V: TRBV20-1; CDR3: CSAQGVSTGNTIYF; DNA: TGCAGTGCCCAAGGGGTTTCTACTGGAAACACCATATATTTT
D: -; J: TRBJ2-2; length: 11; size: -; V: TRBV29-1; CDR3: CSVGETGELFF; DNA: TGCAGCGTCGGGGAGACCGGGGAGCTGTTTTTT
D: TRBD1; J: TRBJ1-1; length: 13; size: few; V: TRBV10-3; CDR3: CATVGQGYTEAFF; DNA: TGTGCCACCGTGGGACAGGGGTACACTGAAGCTTTCTTT
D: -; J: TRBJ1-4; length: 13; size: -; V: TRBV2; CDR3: CASVGERDEKKFF; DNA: TGTGCCAGCGTCGGGGAGAGGGATGAAAAAAAGTTTTTT
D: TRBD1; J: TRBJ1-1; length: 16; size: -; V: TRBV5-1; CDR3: CASSPTFGDRNTEAFF; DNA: TGCGCCAGCAGCCCCACTTTCGGGGACAGGAACACTGAAGCTTTCTTT